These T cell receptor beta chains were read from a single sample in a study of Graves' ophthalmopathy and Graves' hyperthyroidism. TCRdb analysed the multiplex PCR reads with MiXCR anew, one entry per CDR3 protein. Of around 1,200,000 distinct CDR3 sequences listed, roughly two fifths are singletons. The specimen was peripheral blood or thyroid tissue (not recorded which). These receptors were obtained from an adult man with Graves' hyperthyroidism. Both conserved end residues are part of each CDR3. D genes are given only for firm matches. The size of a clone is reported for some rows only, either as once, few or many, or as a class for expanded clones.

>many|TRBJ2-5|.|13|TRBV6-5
TGTGCCAGCAGCACTGGAGGTCAAGAGACCCAGTACTTC
CASSTGGQETQYF
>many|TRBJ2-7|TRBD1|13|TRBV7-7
TGTGCCAGCAGCGCCGGGACAGGATACGAGCAGTACTTC
CASSAGTGYEQYF
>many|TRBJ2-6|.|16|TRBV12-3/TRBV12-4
TGTGCCAGCAGGCCTCCCGGGGGTACTGGGGCCAACGTCCTGACTTTC
CASRPPGGTGANVLTF
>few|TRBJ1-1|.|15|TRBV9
TGTGCCAGCAGCGCCTACTCCGGGACATCCACTGAAGCTTTCTTT
CASSAYSGTSTEAFF
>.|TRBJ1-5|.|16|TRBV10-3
TGTGCCAGCAGCCGGACGAGAAACAGTAACAATCAGCCCCAGCATTTT
CASSRTRNSNNQPQHF
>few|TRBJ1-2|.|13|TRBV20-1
TGCAGTGCTAGCCCGGAAGCTAACTATGGCTACACCTTC
CSASPEANYGYTF
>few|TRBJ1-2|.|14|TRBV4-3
TGCGCCAGCAGCCAAGGGAGCCATAACTATGGCTACACCTTC
CASSQGSHNYGYTF
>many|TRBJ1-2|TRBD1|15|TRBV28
TGTGCCAGCAGTACCATCACAGGGGGAGACTATGGCTACACCTTC
CASSTITGGDYGYTF
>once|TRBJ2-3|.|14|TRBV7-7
TGTGCCAGCAGCCCAGAGCGGGCGACAGATACGCAGTATTTT
CASSPERATDTQYF
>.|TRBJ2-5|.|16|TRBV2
TGTGCCAGCAGTGTTAAGTGGGGCGGCACCGGGGAGACCCAGTACTTC
CASSVKWGGTGETQYF
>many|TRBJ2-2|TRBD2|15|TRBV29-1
TGCAGCGTCCGGCGCCCTAGCGGGAGGAACGGGGAGCTGTTTTTT
CSVRRPSGRNGELFF
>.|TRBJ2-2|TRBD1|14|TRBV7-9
TGTGCCAGCAGCCCGGGACAGGGTAACGGGGAGCTGTTTTTT
CASSPGQGNGELFF
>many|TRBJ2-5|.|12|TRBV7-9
TGTGCCAGCAGCTTAACAGCGGAGACCCAGTACTTC
CASSLTAETQYF
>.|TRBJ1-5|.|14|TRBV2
TGTGCCAGCAGTGCGGGCCGGTACCAAGAGACCCAGCATTTT
CASSAGRYQETQHF
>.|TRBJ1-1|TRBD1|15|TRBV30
TGTGCCTGGAGTAGACAGGGGGATACGCGTGGCGGGGCTTTCTTT
CAWSRQGDTRGGAFF
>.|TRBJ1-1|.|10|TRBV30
TGTGCCTTTGGAGTGTCTGAAGCTTTCTTT
CAFGVSEAFF
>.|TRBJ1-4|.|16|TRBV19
TGTGCCAGTAGTCCGAGCTCCGGGACAACTAATGAAAAACTGTTTTTT
CASSPSSGTTNEKLFF
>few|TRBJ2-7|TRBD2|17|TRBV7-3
TGTGCCAGCAGCTTCTTGAGACTAGCGGGTTGTAAGGACGAGCAGTACTTC
CASSFLRLAGCKDEQYF
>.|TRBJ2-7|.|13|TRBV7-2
TGTGCCAGCAATGTTCAGGGGACGGCCGAGCAGTACTTC
CASNVQGTAEQYF
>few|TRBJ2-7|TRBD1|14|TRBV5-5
TGTGCCAGCAGCCTCCGGGACAGACTCTACGAGCAGTACTTC
CASSLRDRLYEQYF
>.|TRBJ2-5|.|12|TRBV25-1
TGTGCCAGCAGTTACTCGTGGGAGGCCCAGTACTTC
CASSYSWEAQYF
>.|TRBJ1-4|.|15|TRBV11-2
TGTGCCAGCAGCTTGGAGACAGGCGGAAGACAAAAACTGTTTTTT
CASSLETGGRQKLFF
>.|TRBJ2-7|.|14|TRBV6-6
TGTGCCAGCAGCCCCTTTAGGGGGGCCTACGAGCAGTACTTC
CASSPFRGAYEQYF
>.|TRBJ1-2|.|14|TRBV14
TGTGCCAGCAGCGCAGCTAGCATGGTGCGTGGCTACACCTTC
CASSAASMVRGYTF
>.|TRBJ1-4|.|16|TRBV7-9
TGTGCCAGCAGCTTGGCCCCGGGACGGTCAAATGAAAAACTGTTTTTT
CASSLAPGRSNEKLFF
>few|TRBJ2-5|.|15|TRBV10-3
TGTGCCAGCAGTCCCAACAGGGGGGGATCGGAGACCCAGTACTTC
CASSPNRGGSETQYF
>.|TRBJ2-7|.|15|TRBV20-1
TGCAGTGCTAGAGAGGGGCCGCCCCTCTCCTACGAGCAGTACTTC
CSAREGPPLSYEQYF
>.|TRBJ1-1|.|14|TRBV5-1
TGCGCCAGCAGCGCCGCAGGGAGTTGGCGTGAAGCTTTCTTT
CASSAAGSWREAFF
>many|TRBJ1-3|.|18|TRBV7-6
TGTGCCAGCAGCTTAGATCCAGAGACCGGGAACTCTGGAAACACCATATATTTT
CASSLDPETGNSGNTIYF
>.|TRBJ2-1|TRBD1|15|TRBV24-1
TGTGCCACCAGTAAGGGACAGCGAGACTACAATGAGCAGTTCTTC
CATSKGQRDYNEQFF
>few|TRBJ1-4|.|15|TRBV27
TGTGCCAGCAGCTCTCCCGGACAGAGGAATGAAAAACTGTTTTTT
CASSSPGQRNEKLFF
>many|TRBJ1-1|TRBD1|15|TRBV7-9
TGTGCCAGCAGCGGAACACAGGGGGTGCGCACTGAAGCTTTCTTT
CASSGTQGVRTEAFF
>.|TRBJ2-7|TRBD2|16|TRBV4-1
TGCGCCAGCAGCCTCCTTAGCGGGGCCCTCTCCTACGAGCAGTACTTC
CASSLLSGALSYEQYF
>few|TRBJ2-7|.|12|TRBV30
TGTGCCTGGAGCGCAACTACTTGGGAGCAGTACTTC
CAWSATTWEQYF
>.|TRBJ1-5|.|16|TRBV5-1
TGCGCCAGCAGCTTGGATGGACAGCCACCGGATGGATCCCAGCATTTT
CASSLDGQPPDGSQHF
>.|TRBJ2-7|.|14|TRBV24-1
TGTGCCAGCAGTAACATAAACGGGGCTGGAGAGCAGTACTTC
CASSNINGAGEQYF
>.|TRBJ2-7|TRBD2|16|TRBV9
TGTGCCAGCAGCGTAGCCCCCGGGGGGTACTACTACGAGCAGTACTTC
CASSVAPGGYYYEQYF
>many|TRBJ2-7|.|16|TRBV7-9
TGTGCCAGCAGCATGATCGAAGGGCCAGTGGGATACGAGCAGTACTTC
CASSMIEGPVGYEQYF
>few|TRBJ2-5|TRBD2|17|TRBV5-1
TGCGCCAGCAGCGGTGGACTAGCGGGGGGGTACCAAGAGACCCAGTACTTC
CASSGGLAGGYQETQYF
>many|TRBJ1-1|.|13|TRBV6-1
TGTGCCAGCAGTGGGCAGGGGAAGACTGAAGCTTTCTTT
CASSGQGKTEAFF
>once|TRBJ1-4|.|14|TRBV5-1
TGCGCCAGCCAAGTGGGGGTAACTAATGAAAAACTGTTTTTT
CASQVGVTNEKLFF
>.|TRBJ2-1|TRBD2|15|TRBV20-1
TGCAGTGCTAGAGAAGGGCTAGCGGGTGGCAATGAGCAGTTCTTC
CSAREGLAGGNEQFF
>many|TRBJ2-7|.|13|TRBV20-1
TGCAGTGCTAGACAGGTAGCAACCTACGAGCAGTACTTC
CSARQVATYEQYF
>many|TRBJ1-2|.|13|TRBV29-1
TGCAGCGTTGAAGCTACAGGGAACTATGGCTACACCTTC
CSVEATGNYGYTF
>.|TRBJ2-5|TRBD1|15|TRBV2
TGTGCCAGCACCGGGACAGGGGGCCTACGAGAGACCCAGTACTTC
CASTGTGGLRETQYF
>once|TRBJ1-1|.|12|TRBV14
TGTGCCAGCAGCCAAACCCGGGACTCCGCTTTCTTT
CASSQTRDSAFF
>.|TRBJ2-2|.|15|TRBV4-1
TGTGCCAGCAGCCAAGATGGAGGGTGGACCGGGGAGCTGTTTTTT
CASSQDGGWTGELFF
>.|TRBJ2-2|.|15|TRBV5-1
TGCGCCAGCAGTATACAGGGTGGGAACACCGGGGAGCTGTTTTTT
CASSIQGGNTGELFF
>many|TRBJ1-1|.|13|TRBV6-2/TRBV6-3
TGTGCCAGCTACAACGGATTTTTAGCTGAAGCTTTCTTT
CASYNGFLAEAFF
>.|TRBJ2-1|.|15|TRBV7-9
TGTGCCAGCAGCCCCTCCAGGGCAGGCTACAATGAGCAGTTCTTC
CASSPSRAGYNEQFF
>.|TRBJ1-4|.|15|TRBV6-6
TGTGCCAGCAGTTACTCACGGACAACTAATGAAAAACTGTTTTTT
CASSYSRTTNEKLFF